This T cell receptor beta chain was sequenced for a study of molecular identifiers for immune sequencing clone quantification. One entry per CDR3 protein results from TCRdb running MiXCR on the PCR reads. The profile shows hundreds of thousands of distinct CDR3 sequences, roughly 25% of them singletons. This clonotype has a handful of counts. CDR1 and CDR2 from the germline V gene are SGDLS and YYNGEE. This CDR3 spans 19 amino acids. After removal of 4 bases from V and 2 bases from J, the junction contained 12 bases not matched to a gene. Sequenced material: naive CD8+ T cells from blood, with Jurkat cell RNA spiked in. As to subset: FACS-sorted CD8+CD4-CCR7+CD45RA+ naive T cells. V and J are TRBV9 and TRBJ2-6; 10 bases agree with TRBD1. The TCR sequence derives from a human donor in good health. Some libraries in this study had Jurkat cell RNA spiked in. CDR3 loop: CASSPTGTGVLAGANVLTF. CDR3 DNA sequence: TGTGCCAGCAGCCCGACCGGGACAGGGGTGTTGGCTGGGGCCAACGTCCTGACTTTC.